The next 10 T cell receptor beta chains were all read from a single sample in a study of T cells after yellow fever vaccination. TCRdb re-analysed the 5' RACE reads in MiXCR, keeping a single row per CDR3 protein. The sample yields approximately 600,000 distinct CDR3 sequences, about 12% seen once. The sequences come from PBMCs, collected on the day of the yellow fever booster vaccination. All receptors come from a man aged 25 to 45 who received the YFV17D yellow fever vaccine.

This chain joins TRBV15 and TRBJ2-5; no reliable D call. V dropped 0 bases and J dropped 7 bases, with 6 bases sitting between them. CDR1 is LNHNV, CDR2 YYDKDF, per germline (reference sequence). CDR3 length: 12 amino acids. CDR3 loop: CATSRDWRTQYF. CDR3 nucleotide sequence: TGTGCCACCAGCAGAGATTGGCGGACCCAGTACTTC.

The rearrangement joins TRBV4-2 to TRBJ2-7; tentatively, D is TRBD1 (6 bases). This CDR3 contains 13 residues. Trimming took 4 bases from V and 5 from J, leaving 12 bases between them. Germline CDR1 is LGHNA and CDR2 is YNFKEQ. The chain's CDR3 is CASSPRGPDEQYF. CDR3 nucleotide sequence: TGTGCCAGCAGCCCCAGGGGCCCAGACGAGCAGTACTTC.

The V call is TRBV4-2, the J call TRBJ2-7; 8 nucleotides agree with TRBD2. The CDR3 spans 16 residues. Germline-derived CDR1 and CDR2 are LGHNA and YNFKEQ. The trim removed 0 bases at V and 2 bases at J, leaving 6 bases unmatched. The CDR3 sequence is CASSQDEAGVAYEQYF. CDR3 bases: TGTGCCAGCAGCCAAGACGAAGCGGGAGTAGCCTACGAGCAGTACTTC.

V is TRBV20-1 and J is TRBJ2-1; D is uncertain. Germline V gene data show CDR1 as DFQATT and CDR2 as SNEGSKA (reference sequence). CDR3 length: 12 residues. With 7 bases removed from V and 1 base from J, the gap between germline ends came to 8 bases. The CDR3 DNA is TGCAGTGGTGAGGATTCCTACAATGAGCAGTTCTTC. It is translated as CSGEDSYNEQFF.

The genes are TRBV11-2 and TRBJ2-7, with D perhaps matching TRBD2 (6 bases). Trimming pared 5 bases from V and 4 bases from J, leaving 15 bases between. The germline V gene encodes CDR1 SGHAT and CDR2 FQNNGV. The CDR3 has 14 residues. CDR3 protein: CASSLTSQEYEQYF. The CDR3 coding sequence is TGTGCCAGCAGCCTCACTAGCCAGGAATACGAGCAGTACTTC.

V and J are TRBV20-1 and TRBJ2-7, with 10 bases identical to TRBD2. The germline gives CDR1 DFQATT, CDR2 SNEGSKA (reference sequence). V trimming: 6 bases; J trimming: 1 base; junction bases outside the gene matches: 12. The CDR3 has 16 residues. The CDR3 DNA reads TGCAGTGCCTCAAAACCGACTAGCGGGTTTTCCTACGAGCAGTACTTC. Amino acids: CSASKPTSGFSYEQYF.

This sequence joins TRBV4-3 and TRBJ1-1; 8 nucleotides align to TRBD1. Looked up from germline, CDR1 is LGHNA and CDR2 is YSLEER. The CDR3 extends over 14 amino acids. Trimming removed 7 bases from V and 4 bases from J; junction bases left unmatched: 8. The CDR3 spells CASTLDRASTEAFF. DNA for the CDR3: TGCGCCAGCACCTTGGACAGGGCCAGCACTGAAGCTTTCTTT.

This clonotype was seen a few times. The chain couples TRBV20-1 to TRBJ2-3, with 8 bases aligning to TRBD1. Germline V gene sequence: CDR1 DFQATT, CDR2 SNEGSKA (reference sequence). This CDR3 comprises 13 residues. V shed 3 bases and J 5 bases; nucleotides not matched to a gene: 4. The CDR3 nucleotides read TGCAGTGCTAGCGACAGGGGAGAAGATACGCAGTATTTT. Translating it yields CSASDRGEDTQYF.

This clonotype appeared many times. The rearrangement uses TRBV5-1 and TRBJ2-5, with D possibly TRBD1 on 5 matching bases. The CDR3 covers 15 residues. Germline V gives CDR1 SGHRS, CDR2 YFSETQ. Between the trimmed V and J ends, which lost 3 bases and 5 bases, there was a span of 17 bases. CDR3: CASSSRPNPGETQYF. The CDR3 DNA reads TGCGCCAGCAGCTCCCGACCAAACCCAGGGGAGACCCAGTACTTC.

This clonotype has a handful of counts. The rearrangement links TRBV4-3 to TRBJ2-1; the D is unclear. The germline V gene has CDR1 LGHNA and CDR2 YSLEER. This CDR3 is built from 18 residues. V was shortened by 0 bases and J by 3 bases, with 18 bases between the two germline ends. This CDR3 reads CASSQDGSGGPIYNEQFF. DNA for the CDR3: TGCGCCAGCAGCCAAGATGGTTCGGGTGGACCAATCTACAATGAGCAGTTCTTC.